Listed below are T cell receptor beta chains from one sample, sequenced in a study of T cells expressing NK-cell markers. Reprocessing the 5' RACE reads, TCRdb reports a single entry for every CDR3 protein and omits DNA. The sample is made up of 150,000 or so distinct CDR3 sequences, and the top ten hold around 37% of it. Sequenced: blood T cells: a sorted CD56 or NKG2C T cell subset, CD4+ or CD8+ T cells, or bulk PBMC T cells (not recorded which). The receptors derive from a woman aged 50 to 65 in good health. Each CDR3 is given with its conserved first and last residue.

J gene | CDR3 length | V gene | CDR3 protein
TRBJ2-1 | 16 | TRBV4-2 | CASSPHRASGINEQFF
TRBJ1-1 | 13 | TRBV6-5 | CASSLLANTEAFF
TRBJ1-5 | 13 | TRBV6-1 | CASSEGLDQPQHF
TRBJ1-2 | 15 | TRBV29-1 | CSVDSMRGGPEGYTF
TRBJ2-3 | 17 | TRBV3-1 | CASSQDHRDYSTDTQYF
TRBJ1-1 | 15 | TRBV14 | CASSQNWQGVTEAFF
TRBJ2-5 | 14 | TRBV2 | CASSELAGDVTQYF
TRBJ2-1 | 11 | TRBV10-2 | CASGESNEQFF
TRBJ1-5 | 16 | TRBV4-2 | CASSQDMSAINQPQHF
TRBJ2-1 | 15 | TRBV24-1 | CATSDRGVPYNEQFF
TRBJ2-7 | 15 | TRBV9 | CASSVGTVLPDEQYF
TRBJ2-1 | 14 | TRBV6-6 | CASGTDSPYNEQFF
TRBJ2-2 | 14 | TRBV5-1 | CASSLGPTTGELFF
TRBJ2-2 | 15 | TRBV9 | CASSVGSRDTGELFF
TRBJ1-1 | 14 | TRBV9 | CASSVVQSHTEAFF
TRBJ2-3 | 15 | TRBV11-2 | CASSNRDREPDTQYF
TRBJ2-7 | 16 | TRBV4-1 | CASSQYPGDNFDEQYF